This T cell receptor (beta chain) was obtained from a study of T cells in Graves' hyperthyroidism and ophthalmopathy. Researchers amplified the TCR beta CDR3 regions from RNA transcripts. Carried out on the TCR CDR3, a first-round RT-PCR used the HTBI primer set. MiXCR, run by TCRdb on the multiplex PCR reads, gives a single entry per CDR3 protein. Counted here are a few hundred thousand distinct CDR3 sequences, about 13% occurring once; the ten biggest clones make up approximately 35%. The PBMCs were sourced from fresh peripheral blood (about 10 ml). The germline V and J ends were trimmed by 3 bases and 0 bases, with 12 bases remaining between them. CDR1 is DFQATT, CDR2 SNEGSKA, per germline (reference sequence). The CDR3 consists of 15 residues.

This clonotype was obtained from a woman aged 40 to 55 with Graves' ophthalmopathy. The V gene is TRBV20-1, the J gene TRBJ2-1, with D possibly matching TRBD2 (6 bases). Sequenced: blood. This chain's CDR3 is CSASEWGVSYNEQFF. The CDR3 bases are TGCAGTGCTAGTGAATGGGGGGTCTCCTACAATGAGCAGTTCTTC.